This T cell receptor beta chain was recovered during a study of blood T cell repertoires in COVID-19. Study-level background: The cDNA or gDNA used as material had been derived from T cells, B-cell-depleted T cells, or PBMCs.

The CDR3 length is 14 residues. J was trimmed by 7 bases and V by 4 bases; bases with no gene match: 4. CDR1 SGHVS and CDR2 FQNEAQ come from the germline V gene. This clone was observed a few times. Sequencing was performed with immunoSEQ multiplex PCR; in TCRdb, only in-frame clones are kept and a portion is missing. The sample records 200,000 to 250,000 clones, roughly four fifths being singletons. This receptor was taken from a man older than 75 with acute or convalescent COVID-19. Sequencing was done on a sample of peripheral blood. The chain links TRBV7-8 to TRBJ1-5; TRBD1 matches 10 bases. The CDR3 sequence: CASSWDRGGQPQHF. As DNA, the CDR3 is TGTGCCAGCAGCTGGGACAGGGGCGGCCAGCCCCAGCATTTT.